In its sample, the clone carrying this T cell receptor (beta chain) was seen many times. Its antigen is currently unknown. Investigators amplified TCR beta CDR3 regions from RNA transcripts. Investigators did first-round RT-PCR with HTBI primers, then second-round multiplex PCR. TCRdb itself ran the multiplex PCR reads through MiXCR, one entry per CDR3 protein. The table includes over a million distinct CDR3 sequences, around a third detected once. Certain patients were not enrolled. These were patients with other autoimmune diseases, uncontrolled infections, pregnancy or lactation. Diagnosis was based on clinical symptoms, serum thyroxine, TRAb, thyroid ultrasound and orbital computed tomography. The record originates from a study of Graves' ophthalmopathy and Graves' hyperthyroidism. For the study at large: Hyperthyroidism was considered stable when no ophthalmopathy appeared within 18 months of follow-up.

Findings and limits, study-wide: Detection in blood was also observed for most expanded thyroid clonotypes above 0.001 frequency.

In germline, CDR1 is WSHSY, CDR2 SAAADI. This CDR3 contains 14 residues. V lost 7 bases and J lost 3, with 16 bases in between. Sequencing input: peripheral blood or thyroid tissue (not recorded which). This TCR was sampled from an adult man with Graves' hyperthyroidism. The chain recombines TRBV10-2 with TRBJ2-7; D is unresolved. The chain's CDR3 is CASISGGWDYEQYF. Here the CDR3 DNA reads TGCGCCAGCATTTCCGGCGGTTGGGACTACGAGCAGTACTTC.